What follows describes a single T cell receptor (beta chain). Its target is not known. These data come from a study of response to subunit inactivated influenza vaccine. Study-level points and caveats: Researchers suggested that each seasonal influenza vaccination recruits few new T cells.

TCRdb fed the RT-PCR reads into MiXCR, producing one record per CDR3 protein. The repertoire holds more than 550,000 distinct CDR3 sequences, roughly 12% seen once, with roughly a tenth in the top ten. The sequence derives from a man aged 50 to 59 who received an inactivated influenza vaccine. The input for sequencing was PBMCs from blood, taken on the day of vaccination.

The chain's CDR3 is CASSQAGQGLNEQFF. As DNA, the CDR3 is TGTGCCAGCTCACAAGCGGGACAGGGGCTTAATGAGCAGTTCTTC. This chain joins TRBV18 and TRBJ2-1; 10 nucleotides align to TRBD1. The CDR3 has 15 amino acids. CDR1 and CDR2 from the germline V gene are KGHSH and LQKENI. J gave up 7 bases and V 4 bases, and 7 bases lay outside the gene matches.